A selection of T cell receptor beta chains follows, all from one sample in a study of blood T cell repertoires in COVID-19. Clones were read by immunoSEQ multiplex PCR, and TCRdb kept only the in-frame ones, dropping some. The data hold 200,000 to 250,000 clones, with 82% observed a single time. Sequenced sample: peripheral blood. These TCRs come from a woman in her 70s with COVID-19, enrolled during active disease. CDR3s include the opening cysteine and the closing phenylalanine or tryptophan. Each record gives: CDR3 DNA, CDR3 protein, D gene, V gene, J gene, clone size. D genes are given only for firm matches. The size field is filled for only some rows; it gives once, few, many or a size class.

TGTGCCAGCAGTCCTCCCCCGGTGAACACTGAAGCTTTCTTT,CASSPPPVNTEAFF,-,TRBV28,TRBJ1-1,-
TGTGCCAGCAGCCTAAACGGGGGGGCTGGCTATGGCTACACCTTC,CASSLNGGAGYGYTF,-,TRBV9,TRBJ1-2,-
TGCGCCAGCAGGACTAGGGATAGCTCTAACTATGGCTACACCTTC,CASRTRDSSNYGYTF,-,TRBV5-1,TRBJ1-2,-
TGTGCCAGCAAGGACAGTAAAGCTTTCTTT,CASKDSKAFF,-,TRBV21-1,TRBJ1-1,-
TGTGCCAGCTCACCGGGACAGGCGACGAACACCGGGGAGCTGTTTTTT,CASSPGQATNTGELFF,TRBD1,TRBV18,TRBJ2-2,-
TGTGCCAGCAGTGGACAGATAAACACCGGGGAGCTGTTTTTT,CASSGQINTGELFF,-,TRBV28,TRBJ2-2,-
TGTGCCACCTGGGCGGGGTCCGCCTCTGGAAACACCATATATTTT,CATWAGSASGNTIYF,-,TRBV5-4,TRBJ1-3,-
TGTGCCAGCAGACGATCCGGGACAGGCTCCTACGAGCAGTACTTC,CASRRSGTGSYEQYF,TRBD1,TRBV5-6,TRBJ2-7,-
TGTGCCAGCAAATCTGAGGACAGGAGTGAAAAACTGTTTTTT,CASKSEDRSEKLFF,TRBD1,TRBV2,TRBJ1-4,-
TGCGCCAGCAGTGCTTTTGGACAGGGGGTCGGGGACGGGGAGCTGTTTTTT,CASSAFGQGVGDGELFF,TRBD1,TRBV10-2,TRBJ2-2,-
TGTGCCAGCAGCTTAGAGGCTAGCGCTACCTACGAGCAGTACTTC,CASSLEASATYEQYF,-,TRBV7-6,TRBJ2-7,-
TGTGCCAGTTATCAGGGGAATATTGAAAAACTGTTTTTT,CASYQGNIEKLFF,-,TRBV19,TRBJ1-4,-
TGTGCCACCAGTGATCGGAAAACAGGGGGAGATACGCAGTATTTT,CATSDRKTGGDTQYF,TRBD1,TRBV24-1,TRBJ2-3,-
TGTGCCAGCAGCGTAACCTCGGGGACCCAGTACTTC,CASSVTSGTQYF,-,TRBV9,TRBJ2-5,-
TGTGCCAGCAGCCAACCCATCAGGGGGGGACAGGGGGCACCCCCTGAAGCTTTCTTT,CASSQPIRGGQGAPPEAFF,TRBD1,TRBV3-1/TRBV3-2,TRBJ1-1,-
TGTGCCAGCAGTTGGGACTACCTCAACTACGAGCAGTACTTC,CASSWDYLNYEQYF,TRBD2,TRBV6-5,TRBJ2-7,-
TGTGCCAGCAGTTTTGGGAGCGGCGAGCAGTACTTC,CASSFGSGEQYF,-,TRBV5-6,TRBJ2-7,-
TGTGCCAGCAGGGGGGTGGGAGGGAGGTTCGACAATGAGCAGTTCTTC,CASRGVGGRFDNEQFF,TRBD2,TRBV6-6,TRBJ2-1,-
TGTGCAAGTCGCTTAGATGGGACTAGCTATGAGCAGTTCTTC,CASRLDGTSYEQFF,-,TRBV12-2,TRBJ2-1,-
TGCGCCAGCAGCTTGAATCTCTCCCCTGGGGCCAACGTCCTGACTTTC,CASSLNLSPGANVLTF,-,TRBV5-1,TRBJ2-6,-
TGTGCCAGCAGATTCCTTACGGGGGGAACTGAAGCTTTCTTT,CASRFLTGGTEAFF,-,TRBV2,TRBJ1-1,-
TGTGCCAGCAGTGAAGGGGACAGGGATGAAAAACTGTTTTTT,CASSEGDRDEKLFF,TRBD1,TRBV2,TRBJ1-4,-
TGTGCCAGCAGCGTTTATGGGACTTCGGATGAAAAACTGTTTTTT,CASSVYGTSDEKLFF,-,TRBV7-9,TRBJ1-4,-
TGTGCCAGCAGGAAGGTGGGGACAGCTACAGATACGCAGTATTTT,CASRKVGTATDTQYF,TRBD1,TRBV2,TRBJ2-3,-
TGTGCCAGCAGCCCTTTGGAGGGTTCCGGGGCGGATAGCAATCAGCCCCAGCATTTT,CASSPLEGSGADSNQPQHF,-,TRBV3-1/TRBV3-2,TRBJ1-5,-
TGTGCCAGCAGCCCACATCCGGGACAGGGACATGAAAAACTGTTTTTT,CASSPHPGQGHEKLFF,TRBD1,TRBV3-1/TRBV3-2,TRBJ1-4,-
TGTGCCAGCAGTGAATATCAAGGTTGGGTCGGGAGGACAGATACGCAGTATTTT,CASSEYQGWVGRTDTQYF,TRBD2,TRBV6-1,TRBJ2-3,-
TGCGCCAGCAGCAACGCGGACAGGACCACAGATACGCAGTATTTT,CASSNADRTTDTQYF,TRBD1,TRBV4-3,TRBJ2-3,-
TGTGCCAGCAGTGAAAACAGGGGCACCTATGGCTACACCTTC,CASSENRGTYGYTF,TRBD1,TRBV2,TRBJ1-2,-
TGTGCCAGCGCCTACCGGGGGGAGCAGTTCTTC,CASAYRGEQFF,-,TRBV12-3/TRBV12-4,TRBJ2-1,-
TGTACCTACAGGATTAACTATGGCTACACCTTC,CTYRINYGYTF,-,TRBV6-5,TRBJ1-2,-
TGTGCCAGCGGGGTTAGGGGGCGGACTGAAGCTTTCTTT,CASGVRGRTEAFF,TRBD1,TRBV12-3/TRBV12-4,TRBJ1-1,-
TGTGCCAGCAGTCGTTTTCCGGGACAGCAAGAGACCCAGTACTTC,CASSRFPGQQETQYF,TRBD1,TRBV6-5,TRBJ2-5,-
TGTGCCAGCAGTTTTTCTCGGGAGGGCCCGCAGTTCTTC,CASSFSREGPQFF,TRBD2,TRBV12-3/TRBV12-4,TRBJ2-1,-
TGCAGTGCCCCCTTTCTACGAGTGGAGTACTTC,CSAPFLRVEYF,-,TRBV20-1,TRBJ2-7,-
TGTGCCAGCAGCTTAGCGGACAGGGGATACTATGGCTACACCTTC,CASSLADRGYYGYTF,TRBD1,TRBV7-2,TRBJ1-2,once
TGTGCCAGCAGCCAAGAGTCGGGACTAGACTACAATGAGCAGTTCTTC,CASSQESGLDYNEQFF,TRBD2,TRBV4-2,TRBJ2-1,-
TGTGCCAGTAGTAGGGACAGGGGGCTGATAAACACTGAAGCTTTCTTT,CASSRDRGLINTEAFF,TRBD1,TRBV19,TRBJ1-1,-
TGTGCCAGCAGCTTAAACCCGGGACAGGGGGCGACCGGCTACACCTTC,CASSLNPGQGATGYTF,TRBD1,TRBV7-2,TRBJ1-2,-
TGTGCCTGCGAATTAGACAGGGGACTCTATGGCTACACCTTC,CACELDRGLYGYTF,TRBD1,TRBV30,TRBJ1-2,medium-sized
TGTGCCAGCCGGGACTCACCGCCGGGAAACTATGGCTACACCTTC,CASRDSPPGNYGYTF,-,TRBV6-5,TRBJ1-2,-
TGTGCCACCAGTCTTCAGGGGCGGACTCCCCAGCATTTT,CATSLQGRTPQHF,-,TRBV24-1,TRBJ1-5,-
TGTGCCAGCAGCCGCATGCCCCCAAGACAGGGGAGGGCTGAAGCTTTCTTT,CASSRMPPRQGRAEAFF,TRBD1,TRBV6-2/TRBV6-3,TRBJ1-1,-
TGCGCCAGCAGCTCGACTAGCGGGAGGACATCCTACAATGAGCAGTTCTTC,CASSSTSGRTSYNEQFF,TRBD2,TRBV5-1,TRBJ2-1,-
TGTGCCAGCAGCGCTGGGACAACTGGAAACACCATATATTTT,CASSAGTTGNTIYF,-,TRBV9,TRBJ1-3,-
TGCGCCAGCAGCGGGGGACACCGCATGAACACTGAAGCTTTCTTT,CASSGGHRMNTEAFF,-,TRBV5-1,TRBJ1-1,-
TGTGCCAGCAGACTAGGACAGGCTATCACTTATGGCTACACCTTC,CASRLGQAITYGYTF,TRBD1,TRBV7-9,TRBJ1-2,-
TGCGCCAGCAGCTCGGGACAGGGGAGGAGTAACACTGAAGCTTTCTTT,CASSSGQGRSNTEAFF,TRBD1,TRBV5-1,TRBJ1-1,-
TGTGCCAGCAGCTTGGCCGGGACAGTGTCTAACTATGGCTACACCTTC,CASSLAGTVSNYGYTF,TRBD1,TRBV7-9,TRBJ1-2,-
TGTGCCAGCAGTCCAGGGGGCAGGGGGAAAAACATTCAGTACTTC,CASSPGGRGKNIQYF,TRBD1,TRBV27,TRBJ2-4,-
TGTGCCTGGACAGGGGGGCCTCAAGCCCTCGGGGAGCTGTTTTTT,CAWTGGPQALGELFF,-,TRBV30,TRBJ2-2,-
TGTGCCAGCAGCGGACTATCGGTAAACAATGAGCAGTTCTTC,CASSGLSVNNEQFF,-,TRBV27,TRBJ2-1,-
TGTGCCAGCAGCCAGTCCCCGGGAATTTCAGGTGGCTACACCTTC,CASSQSPGISGGYTF,-,TRBV3-1/TRBV3-2,TRBJ1-2,-
TGTGCCAGCAGCTTAGTCCCACGGGGGGAGGGCTACACCTTC,CASSLVPRGEGYTF,-,TRBV7-2,TRBJ1-2,-
TGTGCCTGGAGTGTAACAGGGGCAAATAACTATGGCTACACCTTC,CAWSVTGANNYGYTF,TRBD1,TRBV30,TRBJ1-2,many